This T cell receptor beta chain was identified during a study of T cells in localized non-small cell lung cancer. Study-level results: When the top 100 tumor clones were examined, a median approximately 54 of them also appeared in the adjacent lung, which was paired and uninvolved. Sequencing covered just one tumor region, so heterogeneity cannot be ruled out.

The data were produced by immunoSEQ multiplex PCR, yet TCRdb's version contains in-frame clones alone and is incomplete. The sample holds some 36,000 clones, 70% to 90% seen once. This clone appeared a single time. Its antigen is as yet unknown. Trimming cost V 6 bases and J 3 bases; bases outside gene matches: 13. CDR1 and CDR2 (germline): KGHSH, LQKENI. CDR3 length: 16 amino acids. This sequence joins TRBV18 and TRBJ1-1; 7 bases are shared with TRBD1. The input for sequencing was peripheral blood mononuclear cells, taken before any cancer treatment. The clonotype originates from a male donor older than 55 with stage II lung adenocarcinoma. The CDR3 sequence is CASSRSGGGIDTEAFF. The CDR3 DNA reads TGTGCCAGCTCTCGATCAGGGGGTGGGATTGACACTGAAGCTTTCTTT. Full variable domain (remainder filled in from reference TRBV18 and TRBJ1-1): NAGVMQNPRHLVRRRGQEARLRCSPMKGHSHVYWYRQLPEEGLKFMVYLQKENIIDESGMPKERFSAEFPKEGPSILRIQQVVRGDSAAYFCASSRSGGGIDTEAFFGQGTRLTVV.